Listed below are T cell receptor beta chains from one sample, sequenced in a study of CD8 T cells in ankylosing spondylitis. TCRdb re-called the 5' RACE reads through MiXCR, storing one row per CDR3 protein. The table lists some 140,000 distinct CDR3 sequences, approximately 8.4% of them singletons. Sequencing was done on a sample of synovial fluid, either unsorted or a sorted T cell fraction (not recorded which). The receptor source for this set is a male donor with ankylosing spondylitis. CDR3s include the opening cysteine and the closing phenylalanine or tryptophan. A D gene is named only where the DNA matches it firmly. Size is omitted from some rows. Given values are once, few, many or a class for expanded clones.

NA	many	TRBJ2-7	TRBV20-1	CSAREGGADYYEQYF	TGCAGTGCTAGAGAGGGCGGGGCGGATTACTACGAGCAGTACTTC
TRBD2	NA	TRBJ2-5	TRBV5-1	CASSVAGWETQYF	TGCGCCAGCAGCGTAGCGGGATGGGAGACCCAGTACTTC
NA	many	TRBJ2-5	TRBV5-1	CASSFGAGETQYF	TGCGCCAGCAGCTTCGGGGCGGGGGAGACCCAGTACTTC
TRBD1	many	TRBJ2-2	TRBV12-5	CASGLVSDGTGRISGELFF	TGTGCTAGTGGTTTGGTGAGCGACGGGACAGGGAGGATATCCGGGGAGCTGTTTTTT
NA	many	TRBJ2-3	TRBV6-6	CASRDPTDTQYF	TGTGCCAGCAGGGACCCCACCGATACGCAGTATTTT
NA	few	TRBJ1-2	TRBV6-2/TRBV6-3	CASSPAGRGTNYGYTF	TGTGCCAGCAGCCCCGCCGGGCGGGGAACTAACTATGGCTACACCTTC
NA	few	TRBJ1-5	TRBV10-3	CAISEWLGPQHF	TGTGCCATCAGTGAGTGGCTCGGGCCCCAGCATTTT
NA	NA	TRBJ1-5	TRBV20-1	CSARGGGPGNQPQHF	TGCAGTGCTAGGGGTGGCGGTCCAGGCAATCAGCCCCAGCATTTT
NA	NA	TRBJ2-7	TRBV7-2	CASSLGWGYEQYF	TGTGCCAGCAGCCTGGGTTGGGGCTACGAGCAGTACTTC
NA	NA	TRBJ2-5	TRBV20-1	CCGGQGAGVGETQYF	TGCTGTGGGGGACAGGGAGCGGGAGTAGGAGAAACCCAGTACTTC
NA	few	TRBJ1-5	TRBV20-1	CSARGPGGQPQHF	TGCAGTGCTAGGGGACCCGGAGGGCAGCCCCAGCATTTT
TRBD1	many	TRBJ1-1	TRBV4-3	CASSQGLPGQTNTEAFF	TGCGCCAGCAGCCAAGGGCTTCCGGGACAGACGAACACTGAAGCTTTCTTT
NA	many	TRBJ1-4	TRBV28	CASSFRGVLNEKLFF	TGTGCCAGCAGTTTTAGGGGGGTCTTGAATGAAAAACTGTTTTTT
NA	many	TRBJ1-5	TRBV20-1	CSVQRQANQPQHF	TGCAGTGTTCAGAGGCAGGCTAATCAGCCCCAGCATTTT
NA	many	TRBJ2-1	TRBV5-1	CASGLPGGYNEQFF	TGCGCCAGCGGTCTCCCTGGGGGCTACAATGAGCAGTTCTTC
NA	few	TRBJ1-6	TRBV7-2	CASSPTGQLYNSPLHF	TGTGCCAGCAGCCCAACGGGGCAGCTCTATAATTCACCCCTCCACTTT
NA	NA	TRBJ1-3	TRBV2	CASSRGPNLSGNTIYF	TGTGCCAGCAGCCGGGGCCCCAACCTCTCTGGAAACACCATATATTTT
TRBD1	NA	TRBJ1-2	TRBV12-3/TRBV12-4	CASSLLRTGGRYGYTF	TGTGCCAGCAGTTTATTGCGGACAGGGGGCCGGTATGGCTACACCTTC
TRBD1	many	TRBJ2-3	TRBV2	CASGLDRAFTDTQYF	TGTGCCAGCGGACTTGACAGGGCTTTCACAGATACGCAGTATTTT
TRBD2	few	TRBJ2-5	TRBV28	CASSLWTSGAAQETQYF	TGTGCCAGCAGTCTCTGGACTAGCGGGGCCGCTCAAGAGACCCAGTACTTC
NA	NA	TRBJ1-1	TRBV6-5	CASSYWGMGNTEAFF	TGTGCCAGCAGTTACTGGGGTATGGGGAACACTGAAGCTTTCTTT
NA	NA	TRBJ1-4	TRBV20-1	CSAPSPGYWEKLFF	TGCAGTGCTCCTTCGCCAGGATACTGGGAAAAACTGTTTTTT
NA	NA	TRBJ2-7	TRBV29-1	CSVEAGGVYEQYF	TGCAGCGTTGAAGCAGGAGGGGTCTACGAGCAGTACTTC
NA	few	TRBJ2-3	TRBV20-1	CSARDSVGTDTQYF	TGCAGTGCCCGGGACTCGGTGGGCACAGATACGCAGTATTTT
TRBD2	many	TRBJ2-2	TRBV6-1	CASSRLAGDTGELFF	TGTGCCAGCAGCAGACTAGCGGGAGATACCGGGGAGCTGTTTTTT
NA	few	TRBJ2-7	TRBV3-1	CASSQGFGAVPYEQYF	TGTGCCAGCAGCCAAGGATTCGGGGCGGTTCCCTACGAGCAGTACTTC
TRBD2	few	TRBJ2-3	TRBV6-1	CASSAKRGVSTDTQYF	TGTGCCAGCAGTGCAAAGCGGGGGGTTAGCACAGATACGCAGTATTTT